Listed below are T cell receptor beta chains from one sample, sequenced in a study of control samples from healthy donors and cancer patients. Libraries were prepared by immunoSEQ multiplex PCR; TCRdb keeps only in-frame clonotypes and omits some of them. The sample records 100,000 to 150,000 clones, over 80% being singletons. The sequencing sample was made of blood. Receptor source: a woman aged 50 to 60 in good health. CDR3s include the opening cysteine and the closing phenylalanine or tryptophan. Each record gives: clone size, D gene, V gene, J gene, CDR3 protein, CDR3 DNA. D genes are given only for firm matches. Size is stated for part of the rows, as once, few or many counts, or as a class when the clone is expanded.

abundance: once
d_gene: .
v_gene: TRBV28
j_gene: TRBJ2-3
CDR3aa: CASSFRQHTDTQYF
CDR3nt: TGTGCCAGCAGTTTCCGCCAACACACAGATACGCAGTATTTT

abundance: .
d_gene: .
v_gene: TRBV30
j_gene: TRBJ1-5
CDR3aa: CAWSDQGSNQPQHF
CDR3nt: TGTGCCTGGAGTGATCAGGGGAGCAATCAGCCCCAGCATTTT

abundance: once
d_gene: .
v_gene: TRBV11-2
j_gene: TRBJ2-3
CDR3aa: CASSYTGSGGHTDTQYF
CDR3nt: TGTGCCAGCAGCTATACAGGGTCGGGAGGCCACACAGATACGCAGTATTTT

abundance: .
d_gene: .
v_gene: TRBV19
j_gene: TRBJ2-1
CDR3aa: CASSILPTGGEQFF
CDR3nt: TGTGCCAGTAGTATCCTTCCGACAGGAGGTGAGCAGTTCTTC

abundance: .
d_gene: .
v_gene: TRBV10-1
j_gene: TRBJ1-1
CDR3aa: CASSEMRNTEAFF
CDR3nt: TGCGCCAGCAGTGAAATGCGGAACACTGAAGCTTTCTTT

abundance: once
d_gene: .
v_gene: TRBV19
j_gene: TRBJ2-7
CDR3aa: CASSMRTSYEQYF
CDR3nt: TGTGCCAGTAGTATGAGGACATCCTACGAGCAGTACTTC

abundance: .
d_gene: TRBD1
v_gene: TRBV19
j_gene: TRBJ1-6
CDR3aa: CASSILGQDRNSPLHF
CDR3nt: TGTGCCAGTAGTATCCTCGGACAGGACCGGAATTCACCCCTCCACTTT

abundance: .
d_gene: TRBD1
v_gene: TRBV10-3
j_gene: TRBJ2-1
CDR3aa: CAISERGPNYNEQFF
CDR3nt: TGTGCCATCAGTGAGAGGGGGCCCAACTACAATGAGCAGTTCTTC

abundance: .
d_gene: .
v_gene: TRBV6-5
j_gene: TRBJ2-3
CDR3aa: CASWVGGATDTQYF
CDR3nt: TGTGCCAGCTGGGTCGGAGGCGCCACAGATACGCAGTATTTT

abundance: once
d_gene: .
v_gene: TRBV25-1
j_gene: TRBJ1-6
CDR3aa: CASSSSSYNSPLHF
CDR3nt: TGTGCCAGCAGCTCAAGCTCCTATAATTCACCCCTCCACTTT

abundance: .
d_gene: .
v_gene: TRBV7-9
j_gene: TRBJ2-1
CDR3aa: CASSLGNEQFF
CDR3nt: TGTGCCAGCAGCTTAGGTAATGAGCAGTTCTTC

abundance: .
d_gene: .
v_gene: TRBV18
j_gene: TRBJ1-1
CDR3aa: CASSPLSGDTEAFF
CDR3nt: TGTGCCAGCTCACCACTTTCTGGGGACACTGAAGCTTTCTTT

abundance: .
d_gene: .
v_gene: TRBV7-6
j_gene: TRBJ2-5
CDR3aa: CASSLRSGVRETQYF
CDR3nt: TGTGCCAGCAGCTTACGATCGGGTGTCAGGGAGACCCAGTACTTC

abundance: .
d_gene: .
v_gene: TRBV2
j_gene: TRBJ1-1
CDR3aa: CASSDFGGLDTEAFF
CDR3nt: TGTGCCAGCAGTGATTTTGGGGGTTTAGACACTGAAGCTTTCTTT

abundance: .
d_gene: TRBD2
v_gene: TRBV5-6
j_gene: TRBJ2-5
CDR3aa: CASSLIAGGGETQYF
CDR3nt: TGTGCCAGCAGCTTGATAGCGGGAGGGGGAGAGACCCAGTACTTC

abundance: .
d_gene: .
v_gene: TRBV5-1
j_gene: TRBJ2-3
CDR3aa: CASSLVSGGGTDTQYF
CDR3nt: TGCGCCAGCAGCTTGGTCTCGGGGGGCGGGACAGATACGCAGTATTTT

abundance: .
d_gene: .
v_gene: TRBV29-1
j_gene: TRBJ1-3
CDR3aa: CSVGAVSGNTIYF
CDR3nt: TGCAGCGTTGGGGCAGTCTCTGGAAACACCATATATTTT

abundance: .
d_gene: .
v_gene: TRBV18
j_gene: TRBJ1-2
CDR3aa: CASSPSGENYGYTF
CDR3nt: TGTGCCAGCTCACCATCAGGGGAGAACTATGGCTACACCTTC

abundance: .
d_gene: .
v_gene: TRBV19
j_gene: TRBJ2-7
CDR3aa: CASSTRDGPYEQYF
CDR3nt: TGTGCCAGTAGTACCCGGGACGGCCCCTACGAGCAGTACTTC

abundance: .
d_gene: .
v_gene: TRBV2
j_gene: TRBJ2-2
CDR3aa: CASGPGSRAGELFF
CDR3nt: TGTGCCAGCGGGCCTGGGTCGCGCGCCGGGGAGCTGTTTTTT

abundance: .
d_gene: .
v_gene: TRBV14
j_gene: TRBJ2-6
CDR3aa: CASSQDRGRLSGANVLTF
CDR3nt: TGTGCCAGCAGCCAAGATCGAGGGCGGCTCTCTGGGGCCAACGTCCTGACTTTC

abundance: once
d_gene: .
v_gene: TRBV6-2/TRBV6-3
j_gene: TRBJ2-7
CDR3aa: CASSLKYEQYF
CDR3nt: TGTGCCAGCAGTCTTAAATACGAGCAGTACTTC

abundance: .
d_gene: .
v_gene: TRBV19
j_gene: TRBJ1-2
CDR3aa: CASSFGTDNYGYTF
CDR3nt: TGTGCCAGTAGTTTCGGGACGGATAACTATGGCTACACCTTC

abundance: .
d_gene: TRBD1
v_gene: TRBV2
j_gene: TRBJ2-4
CDR3aa: CASSPGGTGKNIQYF
CDR3nt: TGTGCCAGCAGCCCCGGGGGGACAGGGAAAAACATTCAGTACTTC

abundance: .
d_gene: .
v_gene: TRBV6-1
j_gene: TRBJ1-2
CDR3aa: CASSESSFWAAYGYTF
CDR3nt: TGTGCCAGCAGTGAAAGCTCGTTTTGGGCAGCCTATGGCTACACCTTC

abundance: .
d_gene: TRBD1
v_gene: TRBV7-9
j_gene: TRBJ2-2
CDR3aa: CADQGAGELFF
CDR3nt: TGTGCAGATCAGGGGGCCGGGGAGCTGTTTTTT

abundance: .
d_gene: TRBD2
v_gene: TRBV3-1/TRBV3-2
j_gene: TRBJ2-1
CDR3aa: CASSQVPSGDHEQFF
CDR3nt: TGTGCCAGCAGCCAAGTTCCTAGCGGGGACCATGAGCAGTTCTTC

abundance: .
d_gene: .
v_gene: TRBV4-1
j_gene: TRBJ2-2
CDR3aa: CASSQDREVTGELFF
CDR3nt: TGCGCCAGCAGCCAAGATCGAGAGGTCACCGGGGAGCTGTTTTTT

abundance: .
d_gene: .
v_gene: TRBV7-9
j_gene: TRBJ1-5
CDR3aa: CASSSEGQGSGNQPQHF
CDR3nt: TGTGCCAGCAGCTCCGAAGGCCAGGGTAGCGGCAATCAGCCCCAGCATTTT

abundance: .
d_gene: .
v_gene: TRBV30
j_gene: TRBJ2-7
CDR3aa: CAWSGPNTSYEQYF
CDR3nt: TGTGCCTGGAGCGGGCCTAACACCTCCTACGAGCAGTACTTC

abundance: .
d_gene: TRBD1
v_gene: TRBV5-1
j_gene: TRBJ2-3
CDR3aa: CASNLQGRGSTDTQYF
CDR3nt: TGCGCCAGCAACTTACAGGGGAGAGGGAGCACAGATACGCAGTATTTT

abundance: .
d_gene: .
v_gene: TRBV7-7
j_gene: TRBJ2-3
CDR3aa: CASSLSSGTSSTDTQYF
CDR3nt: TGTGCTAGCAGCCTCTCATCCGGGACTTCTAGCACAGATACGCAGTATTTT

abundance: .
d_gene: TRBD1
v_gene: TRBV30
j_gene: TRBJ1-2
CDR3aa: CAWSRDREGYTF
CDR3nt: TGTGCCTGGAGTAGGGACAGGGAAGGCTACACCTTC

abundance: .
d_gene: TRBD2
v_gene: TRBV2
j_gene: TRBJ2-1
CDR3aa: CASSETTSGVSEQFF
CDR3nt: TGTGCCAGCAGTGAGACGACTAGCGGGGTTAGTGAGCAGTTCTTC

abundance: .
d_gene: TRBD1
v_gene: TRBV7-9
j_gene: TRBJ1-5
CDR3aa: CASSNGTGGLYSNQPQHF
CDR3nt: TGTGCCAGCAGCAACGGGACAGGGGGCCTCTATAGCAATCAGCCCCAGCATTTT

abundance: .
d_gene: .
v_gene: TRBV7-8
j_gene: TRBJ2-3
CDR3aa: CASSLENTQYF
CDR3nt: TGTGCCAGCAGCTTAGAAAATACGCAGTATTTT

abundance: .
d_gene: .
v_gene: TRBV10-1
j_gene: TRBJ2-3
CDR3aa: CASSEFGGFINTQYF
CDR3nt: TGCGCCAGCAGTGAGTTTGGTGGTTTTATTAATACGCAGTATTTT

abundance: .
d_gene: TRBD1
v_gene: TRBV6-2/TRBV6-3
j_gene: TRBJ2-5
CDR3aa: CASSYPGQVQETQYF
CDR3nt: TGTGCCAGCAGTTACCCAGGACAGGTACAAGAGACCCAGTACTTC

abundance: .
d_gene: TRBD1
v_gene: TRBV5-4
j_gene: TRBJ2-1
CDR3aa: CASSLNPWDRVSDEQFF
CDR3nt: TGTGCCAGCAGCTTGAATCCCTGGGACAGGGTCTCGGATGAGCAGTTCTTC

abundance: .
d_gene: TRBD1
v_gene: TRBV6-5
j_gene: TRBJ1-2
CDR3aa: CASSTRTGVNYGYTF
CDR3nt: TGTGCCAGCAGTACTCGGACAGGGGTAAACTATGGCTACACCTTC

abundance: .
d_gene: TRBD1
v_gene: TRBV2
j_gene: TRBJ1-2
CDR3aa: CASKGQGYGYTF
CDR3nt: TGTGCCAGCAAGGGACAGGGGTATGGCTACACCTTC

abundance: .
d_gene: TRBD1
v_gene: TRBV6-6
j_gene: TRBJ1-3
CDR3aa: CASSYSGDSGNTIYF
CDR3nt: TGTGCCAGCAGTTACTCAGGGGACAGTGGAAACACCATATATTTT

abundance: .
d_gene: .
v_gene: TRBV5-6
j_gene: TRBJ1-2
CDR3aa: CASRHTGGYTF
CDR3nt: TGTGCCAGCAGACACACGGGAGGCTACACCTTC

abundance: .
d_gene: .
v_gene: TRBV25-1
j_gene: TRBJ2-7
CDR3aa: CASRVGSPSYEQYF
CDR3nt: TGTGCCAGCAGAGTCGGATCCCCTTCCTACGAGCAGTACTTC